A selection of T cell receptor beta chains follows, all from one sample in a study of OX40 agonist ivuxolimab in advanced cancers. Clones were sequenced by immunoSEQ multiplex PCR, and TCRdb holds only the in-frame ones, with some missing. The sample lists tens of thousands of clones; 85% to 90% were seen once. Material: CD4+ or CD8+ T cells sorted from blood, obtained in a trial of the OX40 agonist ivuxolimab. These receptors all come from an adult with an advanced solid tumor such as melanoma, head and neck, liver or kidney cancer. Each CDR3 is given with its conserved first and last residue. Each record gives: J gene, clone size, D gene, V gene, CDR3 protein, CDR3 DNA. D genes are given only for firm matches. The size field is filled for only some rows; it gives once, few, many or a size class.

>TRBJ1-2|-|-|TRBV28
CASRAGHSGDYGYTF
TGTGCCAGCAGGGCGGGTCACTCGGGCGACTATGGCTACACCTTC
>TRBJ1-1|once|TRBD1|TRBV4-2
CASSQGQGGYTEAFF
TGTGCCAGCAGCCAAGGACAGGGAGGGTACACTGAAGCTTTCTTT
>TRBJ1-4|-|-|TRBV5-6
CASSLADIGISNEKLFF
TGTGCCAGCAGCTTGGCAGACATTGGGATCTCGAATGAAAAACTGTTTTTT
>TRBJ1-1|few|-|TRBV13
CASSNQFDSRVTEAFF
TGTGCCAGCAGCAATCAATTTGACTCCCGTGTAACTGAAGCTTTCTTT
>TRBJ2-5|-|-|TRBV4-2
CASSQEGPKETQYF
TGTGCCAGCAGCCAGGAAGGACCCAAAGAGACCCAGTACTTC
>TRBJ2-3|-|-|TRBV4-1
CASRTTDTQYF
TGCGCCAGCAGAACCACAGATACGCAGTATTTT
>TRBJ2-7|-|-|TRBV28
CASQGNPSYEQYF
TGTGCCAGTCAGGGTAATCCCTCCTACGAGCAGTACTTC
>TRBJ1-3|-|-|TRBV5-1
CASSLAGDIGNTIYF
TGCGCCAGCAGCTTGGCAGGGGACATCGGAAACACCATATATTTT
>TRBJ1-2|few|-|TRBV7-9
CASSPRTRDGYTF
TGTGCCAGCAGCCCCCGGACCCGAGATGGCTACACCTTC
>TRBJ1-1|-|-|TRBV21-1
CASSKESLEDTEAFF
TGTGCCAGCAGCAAGGAGAGTCTCGAGGACACTGAAGCTTTCTTT
>TRBJ1-2|-|-|TRBV7-2
CASTSRQLPYGYTF
TGTGCCAGCACCTCCCGGCAGTTACCCTATGGCTACACCTTC
>TRBJ2-3|-|-|TRBV5-6
CASTISDARTDTQYF
TGTGCCAGCACCATCTCTGACGCTCGCACAGATACGCAGTATTTT
>TRBJ2-4|-|-|TRBV7-2
CASSRETGPRLIQYF
TGTGCCAGCAGCCGAGAAACGGGGCCAAGACTCATTCAGTACTTC
>TRBJ2-7|-|-|TRBV28
CASSLMDSYSYEQYF
TGTGCCAGCAGTTTAATGGATTCGTATAGCTACGAGCAGTACTTC
>TRBJ2-5|-|TRBD2|TRBV5-1
CASSLGRDSGGQETQYF
TGCGCCAGCAGCTTGGGCCGGGACTCGGGGGGCCAAGAGACCCAGTACTTC
>TRBJ1-1|-|TRBD1|TRBV11-2
CASSPLLQQGMAFF
TGTGCCAGCAGCCCCCTCCTCCAACAGGGGATGGCTTTCTTT
>TRBJ2-7|-|-|TRBV5-6
CASSLGAGSPSYEQYF
TGTGCCAGCAGCTTGGGGGCGGGATCCCCATCCTACGAGCAGTACTTC
>TRBJ2-3|-|-|TRBV5-1
CASSLEGYTDTQYF
TGCGCCAGCAGCTTGGAAGGGTACACAGATACGCAGTATTTT
>TRBJ2-7|-|-|TRBV6-4
CASTQGYEQYF
TGTGCCAGCACCCAGGGGTACGAGCAGTACTTC
>TRBJ1-1|-|TRBD1|TRBV6-1
CASSLTGYTEAFF
TGTGCCAGCAGCCTGACAGGGTACACTGAAGCTTTCTTT
>TRBJ2-3|-|TRBD2|TRBV4-2
CASSQVPSSGVIDTQYF
TGTGCCAGCAGCCAAGTACCTAGTAGCGGGGTTATAGATACGCAGTATTTT
>TRBJ2-5|once|-|TRBV28
CASSLSSGRETQYF
TGTGCCAGCAGTTTATCTTCGGGGCGGGAGACCCAGTACTTC
>TRBJ2-7|-|-|TRBV10-3
CAISGSYEQYF
TGTGCCATCAGTGGCTCCTACGAGCAGTACTTC
>TRBJ2-1|-|-|TRBV6-5
CASSFERAYNEQFF
TGTGCCAGCAGTTTCGAGAGAGCCTACAATGAGCAGTTCTTC
>TRBJ2-5|-|-|TRBV28
CASSFGDQETQYF
TGTGCCAGCAGTTTCGGGGATCAAGAGACCCAGTACTTC
>TRBJ2-5|-|-|TRBV10-1
CASSDPAKETQYF
TGCGCCAGCAGTGACCCAGCCAAAGAGACCCAGTACTTC
>TRBJ2-7|-|-|TRBV11-2
CASSLGRYQNEQYF
TGTGCCAGCAGCTTAGGCCGTTATCAGAACGAGCAGTACTTC
>TRBJ1-5|-|TRBD1|TRBV7-2
CASSFRDRDQPQHF
TGTGCCAGCAGCTTTAGAGACAGGGACCAGCCCCAGCATTTT
>TRBJ1-2|-|-|TRBV7-9
CASSQSGPNEGGYTF
TGTGCCAGCAGCCAATCCGGGCCCAATGAGGGGGGCTACACCTTC
>TRBJ2-3|few|-|TRBV5-1
CASSLDTDTQYF
TGCGCCAGCAGCTTGGATACAGATACGCAGTATTTT
>TRBJ1-1|-|TRBD1|TRBV7-9
CASSSPGQGDIEAFF
TGTGCCAGCAGCTCTCCGGGACAGGGGGATATTGAAGCTTTCTTT
>TRBJ2-1|-|TRBD2|TRBV7-6
CASSLGLRGGSYNEQFF
TGTGCCAGCAGCTTAGGCTTGCGGGGGGGCTCCTACAATGAGCAGTTCTTC
>TRBJ2-1|once|TRBD2|TRBV28
CASSPLSGFSYNEQFF
TGTGCCAGCAGCCCACTTAGCGGGTTTTCCTACAATGAGCAGTTCTTC
>TRBJ1-3|-|-|TRBV28
CASSLLFGNTIYF
TGTGCCAGCAGTTTATTATTTGGAAACACCATATATTTT
>TRBJ2-1|-|-|TRBV5-4
CASSLAPVEDEQFF
TGTGCCAGCAGCTTGGCCCCGGTCGAGGATGAGCAGTTCTTC
>TRBJ1-1|-|-|TRBV2
CASSVYGLNTEAFF
TGTGCCAGCAGTGTGTACGGGCTGAACACTGAAGCTTTCTTT
>TRBJ1-4|-|TRBD1|TRBV30
CAWSSNRGAEKLFF
TGTGCCTGGAGTAGTAACAGGGGGGCTGAAAAACTGTTTTTT
>TRBJ2-5|once|-|TRBV7-9
CASSFSGGQETQYF
TGTGCCAGCAGCTTCTCGGGCGGCCAAGAGACCCAGTACTTC
>TRBJ1-6|-|-|TRBV10-3
CAISSGTTNSPLHF
TGTGCCATCAGCAGCGGGACAACGAATTCACCCCTCCACTTT
>TRBJ2-4|once|TRBD1|TRBV11-1
CASSLDPGQGGKNIQYF
TGTGCCAGCAGCTTAGACCCCGGACAGGGGGGCAAAAACATTCAGTACTTC
>TRBJ1-5|-|-|TRBV5-6
CASSLGSGEYSNQPQHF
TGTGCCAGCAGCTTGGGGTCAGGGGAATATAGCAATCAGCCCCAGCATTTT
>TRBJ2-6|-|TRBD1|TRBV5-1
CASSPGTAFSGANVLTF
TGCGCCAGCAGCCCCGGGACAGCCTTCTCTGGGGCCAACGTCCTGACTTTC
>TRBJ1-1|-|-|TRBV4-2
CASSQQGRSNTEAFF
TGTGCCAGCAGCCAGCAGGGGCGCTCGAACACTGAAGCTTTCTTT
>TRBJ1-4|-|-|TRBV28
CASSPPDRWTNEKLFF
TGTGCCAGCAGTCCTCCGGACAGATGGACTAATGAAAAACTGTTTTTT
>TRBJ1-3|once|-|TRBV7-2
CASSSSGTGSGNTIYF
TGTGCCAGCAGCTCCTCGGGGACGGGCTCTGGAAACACCATATATTTT
>TRBJ2-7|-|TRBD2|TRBV7-2
CASSHNSGGDYEQYF
TGTGCCAGCAGCCACAATAGCGGGGGGGACTACGAGCAGTACTTC
>TRBJ1-2|-|-|TRBV11-2
CASSLGRSQRGYGYTF
TGTGCCAGCAGCTTAGGTCGATCACAGCGAGGCTATGGCTACACCTTC
>TRBJ1-5|-|-|TRBV19
CASSIPRESNQPQHF
TGTGCCAGTAGTATACCCAGGGAAAGCAATCAGCCCCAGCATTTT
>TRBJ1-1|once|-|TRBV6-6
CASRIRVDTEAFF
TGTGCCAGCAGGATCAGGGTGGACACTGAAGCTTTCTTT
>TRBJ1-5|-|TRBD1|TRBV19
CASQVGQGRSNQPQHF
TGTGCCAGTCAAGTTGGACAGGGTAGGAGCAATCAGCCCCAGCATTTT
>TRBJ2-3|-|-|TRBV4-1
CASSRTPTDTQYF
TGCGCCAGCAGCCGGACGCCCACAGATACGCAGTATTTT
>TRBJ2-7|-|-|TRBV9
CASSVGLGSELGYEQYF
TGTGCCAGCAGCGTAGGTTTAGGGAGCGAGCTAGGCTACGAGCAGTACTTC
>TRBJ2-1|-|-|TRBV9
CASTLDSGTYNEQFF
TGTGCCAGCACCCTTGACTCAGGGACCTACAATGAGCAGTTCTTC
>TRBJ1-5|-|-|TRBV9
CASSVDERGNQPQHF
TGTGCCAGCAGCGTAGACGAACGGGGCAATCAGCCCCAGCATTTT
>TRBJ1-3|-|-|TRBV28
CASSSTYSGNTIYF
TGTGCCAGCAGTTCGACCTACTCTGGAAACACCATATATTTT